The rows below give T cell receptor beta chains drawn from one sample of a study of cytomegalovirus exposure and HLA in healthy donors. Profiled with immunoSEQ multiplex PCR; TCRdb holds only in-frame clones, not every one. The top ten hold more than 6.5% of the sample, which has under 75,000 clones, approximately 95% seen once. The sample comprised PBMCs. Every receptor here comes from a woman under 30 in good health and CMV-seropositive. CDR3s include the opening cysteine and the closing phenylalanine or tryptophan. D genes are given only for firm matches. Size is omitted from some rows. Given values are once, few, many or a class for expanded clones.

cdr3_nt: TGTGCCAGCTTTCCTAGCGCGAACACCGGGGAGCTGTTTTTT
cdr3_aa: CASFPSANTGELFF
v_call: TRBV5-4
j_call: TRBJ2-2
d_call: -
clone_size: -

cdr3_nt: TGTGCCAGCACCACGGGACAGCACGCGAACACCGGGGAGCTGTTTTTT
cdr3_aa: CASTTGQHANTGELFF
v_call: TRBV2
j_call: TRBJ2-2
d_call: TRBD1
clone_size: -

cdr3_nt: TGTGCCAGCAGCATCCCATACAGGGGTGCTAATGAAAAACTGTTTTTT
cdr3_aa: CASSIPYRGANEKLFF
v_call: TRBV7-9
j_call: TRBJ1-4
d_call: TRBD1
clone_size: -

cdr3_nt: TGTGCCAGCAGCTCCCGCGCCCTAGCGGCAGATAGGGATGAGCAGTTCTTC
cdr3_aa: CASSSRALAADRDEQFF
v_call: TRBV5-8
j_call: TRBJ2-1
d_call: TRBD2
clone_size: once

cdr3_nt: TGTGCCAGCTCACCAGGACAAGGGGAGACCCAGTACTTC
cdr3_aa: CASSPGQGETQYF
v_call: TRBV18
j_call: TRBJ2-5
d_call: -
clone_size: -

cdr3_nt: TGTGCCAGCAGTGGGCACAGGTCAGGGGACTATAATTCACCCCTCCACTTT
cdr3_aa: CASSGHRSGDYNSPLHF
v_call: TRBV6-1
j_call: TRBJ1-6
d_call: -
clone_size: -

cdr3_nt: TGTGCCAGCAGCCTCGTGGGGGGGACCCAGTACTTC
cdr3_aa: CASSLVGGTQYF
v_call: TRBV7-9
j_call: TRBJ2-5
d_call: -
clone_size: -

cdr3_nt: TGTGCCAGCAGCTTGGGGGGCTCATCCTACTACACCTTC
cdr3_aa: CASSLGGSSYYTF
v_call: TRBV5-6
j_call: TRBJ1-2
d_call: -
clone_size: -

cdr3_nt: TGTGCCAGCAGTTACTCGGGAGACAATGAGCAGTTCTTC
cdr3_aa: CASSYSGDNEQFF
v_call: TRBV6-5
j_call: TRBJ2-1
d_call: -
clone_size: -

cdr3_nt: TGTGCCATCAGTGAGTCGAAGCTATTAGCGGGAGCCTTCTCGACTTATACAGATACGCAGTATTTT
cdr3_aa: CAISESKLLAGAFSTYTDTQYF
v_call: TRBV10-3
j_call: TRBJ2-3
d_call: TRBD2
clone_size: -

cdr3_nt: TGTGCCAGCAGCTTATACGGGGAGACCCAGTACTTC
cdr3_aa: CASSLYGETQYF
v_call: TRBV7-2
j_call: TRBJ2-5
d_call: -
clone_size: -

cdr3_nt: TGTGCCAGCTCACCAAATCTCGACGAGCAGTACTTC
cdr3_aa: CASSPNLDEQYF
v_call: TRBV18
j_call: TRBJ2-7
d_call: -
clone_size: -

cdr3_nt: TGCGCCAGCAGCTTTCAGGTTAATGAAAAACTGTTTTTT
cdr3_aa: CASSFQVNEKLFF
v_call: TRBV5-1
j_call: TRBJ1-4
d_call: -
clone_size: -

cdr3_nt: TGTGCCAGCAGCTTGGGGTGGACTAGCGGGGAGACCCAAGAGACCCAGTACTTC
cdr3_aa: CASSLGWTSGETQETQYF
v_call: TRBV5-4
j_call: TRBJ2-5
d_call: TRBD2
clone_size: -

cdr3_nt: TGTGCCAGACAGGAACCAACTAATGAAAAACTGTTTTTT
cdr3_aa: CARQEPTNEKLFF
v_call: TRBV28
j_call: TRBJ1-4
d_call: -
clone_size: -

cdr3_nt: TGTGCCAGCAGGGAACAATTCAGGACTGAAGCTTTCTTT
cdr3_aa: CASREQFRTEAFF
v_call: TRBV25-1
j_call: TRBJ1-1
d_call: -
clone_size: -

cdr3_nt: TGTGCCACCAGCAGGGGGAGGCTAGCTTCTAGCACAGATACGCAGTATTTT
cdr3_aa: CATSRGRLASSTDTQYF
v_call: TRBV15
j_call: TRBJ2-3
d_call: -
clone_size: -

cdr3_nt: TGTGCCAGCAGTTTTAATTGGCGGAGAGCAGATACGCAGTATTTT
cdr3_aa: CASSFNWRRADTQYF
v_call: TRBV28
j_call: TRBJ2-3
d_call: -
clone_size: -

cdr3_nt: TGTGCCAGCAGCTTGTTTACTAGCGGGAGATCTGAGACCCAGTACTTC
cdr3_aa: CASSLFTSGRSETQYF
v_call: TRBV5-5
j_call: TRBJ2-5
d_call: TRBD2
clone_size: -

cdr3_nt: TGTGCCAGCAGTCCACTTCAGGGGGCTCCCGGGCGCTTT
cdr3_aa: CASSPLQGAPGRF
v_call: TRBV6-6
j_call: TRBJ1-6
d_call: TRBD1
clone_size: -

cdr3_nt: TGTGCCAGCACCCTCCCGGGACAGGGGAACGACGAGCAGTACTTC
cdr3_aa: CASTLPGQGNDEQYF
v_call: TRBV7-3
j_call: TRBJ2-7
d_call: TRBD1
clone_size: -

cdr3_nt: TGTGCCAGCAGCCCGGGTCTATCCGCAGATACGCAGTATTTT
cdr3_aa: CASSPGLSADTQYF
v_call: TRBV7-3
j_call: TRBJ2-3
d_call: -
clone_size: -

cdr3_nt: TGTGCCTGGAGTCTACCAGGTGAGCAGTACTTC
cdr3_aa: CAWSLPGEQYF
v_call: TRBV30
j_call: TRBJ2-7
d_call: -
clone_size: -

cdr3_nt: TGTGCCAGCACCCTTCTAGGTAGCGGGAAGAATGAGCAGTTCTTC
cdr3_aa: CASTLLGSGKNEQFF
v_call: TRBV7-9
j_call: TRBJ2-1
d_call: TRBD2
clone_size: -

cdr3_nt: TGCGCCAGCAGCTTAGTTGAAAGGGGTCCGACCGGGGAGCTGTTTTTT
cdr3_aa: CASSLVERGPTGELFF
v_call: TRBV5-1
j_call: TRBJ2-2
d_call: -
clone_size: -

cdr3_nt: TGTGCCAGCAGCTTATCGACTAGCGGACCCGGGGAGCTGTTTTTT
cdr3_aa: CASSLSTSGPGELFF
v_call: TRBV7-2
j_call: TRBJ2-2
d_call: TRBD2
clone_size: -

cdr3_nt: TGTGCCAGCAGCTTGGTGTTAGAACCACAAGAGACCCAGTACTTC
cdr3_aa: CASSLVLEPQETQYF
v_call: TRBV5-4
j_call: TRBJ2-5
d_call: -
clone_size: -

cdr3_nt: TGCGCCAGCAGCTTGGAGCCGGCCTACGAGCAGTACTTC
cdr3_aa: CASSLEPAYEQYF
v_call: TRBV5-1
j_call: TRBJ2-7
d_call: -
clone_size: -

cdr3_nt: TGTGCCAGCAACCCGGACAGGGGGCCTGGTGGCTACACCTTC
cdr3_aa: CASNPDRGPGGYTF
v_call: TRBV6-5
j_call: TRBJ1-2
d_call: TRBD1
clone_size: -

cdr3_nt: TGTGCCAGCAGCTTAGGATATCTAAGTGAAAAACTGTTTTTT
cdr3_aa: CASSLGYLSEKLFF
v_call: TRBV7-9
j_call: TRBJ1-4
d_call: -
clone_size: -

cdr3_nt: TGTGCCAGCAGCCGGGGACTTCGGACAGATACGCAGTATTTT
cdr3_aa: CASSRGLRTDTQYF
v_call: TRBV2
j_call: TRBJ2-3
d_call: -
clone_size: -

cdr3_nt: TGCGCCAGCAGCCAAGAGAGGGACACCGGGGAGCTGTTTTTT
cdr3_aa: CASSQERDTGELFF
v_call: TRBV4-3
j_call: TRBJ2-2
d_call: -
clone_size: -